The 21 T cell receptor beta chains below come from one sample, sequenced in a study of vaccination effects on CD4 cells after COVID-19. No antigen has been assigned to these receptors. Viral peptide pool expansion of antigen-specific CD4+ T cells preceded sequencing in the ViraFEST assay. CD4+ T cell isolation took place after less than 13 days of culture. Neither prior SARS-CoV-2 infection nor positive nucleocapsid antibodies were present in the vaccine recipients. The assay was immunoSEQ multiplex PCR, and TCRdb's table has in-frame clones only and misses some. This sample has about 55,000 clones, with roughly 70% found just once. Sequencing was performed on CD4+ T cells from PBMCs cultured with SARS-CoV-2 spike peptides, taken before COVID-19 vaccination. Every receptor here comes from a human donor who received a COVID-19 vaccine.

This chain uses TRBV5-6 with TRBJ1-2; D unresolved. Germline loops: CDR1 SGHDT, CDR2 YYEEEE. CDR3 length: 13 amino acids. The V and J ends lost 1 base and 6 bases respectively, with 10 bases between them. CDR3 nucleotide sequence: TGTGCCAGCAGCTTGAGAAGGACGAATGGCTACACCTTC. Protein product: CASSLRRTNGYTF.

The chain uses TRBV19 and TRBJ1-1, with D possibly being TRBD1 (5 bases). The CDR3 runs to 15 residues. The V gene's germline CDR1 is LNHDA and CDR2 SQIVND (reference sequence). V lost 0 bases, J lost 7 bases, and 15 bases lay in between. CDR3 coding DNA: TGTGCCAGTAGTATAGAAGGTGGCAGGGCGCGTGAAGCTTTCTTT. Amino acid sequence: CASSIEGGRAREAFF.

The V and J genes are TRBV5-6 and TRBJ1-1, with D unclear. The CDR3 runs 13 residues. V lost 1 base, J lost 1 base, and 5 bases lay in between. Germline CDR1 reads SGHDT; CDR2 reads YYEEEE. The CDR3 loop reads CASSLRRNTEAFF. The CDR3 nucleotides read TGTGCCAGCAGCTTGAGGCGGAACACTGAAGCTTTCTTT.

The V and J genes are TRBV25-1 and TRBJ2-3; the D gene is possibly TRBD2 (5 bases). Trimming took 3 bases from V and 2 from J, leaving 12 bases between them. This CDR3 has 15 amino acids. The germline gives CDR1 MGHDK, CDR2 SYGVNS. The CDR3 loop is CASSDPLATTDTQYF. The CDR3 bases are TGTGCCAGCAGTGACCCCCTAGCAACCACAGATACGCAGTATTTT.

J is TRBJ2-3 and V is TRBV28, with TRBD2 matching 12 bases. The CDR3 has 20 amino acids. Germline loops: CDR1 MDHEN, CDR2 SYDVKM. V lost 2 bases and J lost 5; bases outside the gene matches: 17. CDR3 in amino acids: CASSLRIEVASGRARDTQYF. DNA for the CDR3: TGTGCCAGCAGTTTAAGGATAGAGGTGGCTAGCGGGAGGGCCCGAGATACGCAGTATTTT.

J is TRBJ2-1 and V is TRBV4-2; no firm D call. Looked up from germline, CDR1 is LGHNA and CDR2 is YNFKEQ. The CDR3 covers 14 residues. The V and J ends lost 5 bases and 6 bases respectively, with 14 bases between them. The CDR3 region has the DNA TGTGCCAGCAGCGCCGCCATAAAGGGCAATGAGCAGTTCTTC. The encoded protein is CASSAAIKGNEQFF.

This clone was counted a few times. The rearrangement links TRBV7-3 to TRBJ1-6; D gene unclear. In germline, CDR1 is SGHTA, CDR2 FQGTGA. This CDR3 is 15 amino acids long. Between the trimmed V and J ends, which lost 5 bases and 4 bases, there was a span of 12 bases. The chain's CDR3 is CASSLGRSYNSPLHF. CDR3 nucleotides: TGTGCCAGCAGCCTAGGGAGGTCTTATAATTCACCCCTCCACTTT. Drawing the rest from reference TRBV7-3 and TRBJ1-6, the complete variable domain is GAGVSQTPSNKVTEKGKYVELRCDPISGHTALYWYRQSLGQGPEFLIYFQGTGAADDSGLPNDRFFAVRPEGSVSTLKIQRTERGDSAVYLCASSLGRSYNSPLHFGNGTRLTVT.

The rearrangement uses TRBV18 and TRBJ1-3; no reliable D call. Germline assignment: CDR1 KGHSH and CDR2 LQKENI. This CDR3 has 14 residues. V was trimmed by 1 base and J by 2 bases, leaving 6 bases between them. The CDR3 here is CASSPQGTGNTIYF. The CDR3 DNA sequence: TGTGCCAGCTCACCACAGGGAACTGGAAACACCATATATTTT.

The rearrangement joins TRBV14 to TRBJ2-3; D ambiguous. Trimming shortened V by 8 bases and J by 4 bases, and 13 bases separated the two germline ends. Looked up from germline, CDR1 is SGHDN and CDR2 is FVKESK. This CDR3 spans 13 amino acids. CDR3 nucleotide sequence: TGTGCCAGCGACCGCCTCAATTCAGATACGCAGTATTTT. It codes for CASDRLNSDTQYF.

The chain links TRBV5-1 to TRBJ1-1, with unresolved D. This CDR3 spans 14 amino acids. CDR1 is SGHRS, CDR2 YFSETQ, per germline. The ends were cut back, 0 bases at V and 1 base at J, with 7 bases in the middle. CDR3 protein: CASSLGAGNTEAFF. For the CDR3, the DNA is TGCGCCAGCAGCTTGGGTGCTGGGAACACTGAAGCTTTCTTT.

This clone came up a few times. V gene TRBV28 combines with J gene TRBJ2-3, with 9 bases fitting TRBD2. V lost 5 bases to trimming and J lost 5 bases; unmatched junction nucleotides: 2. Germline assignment: CDR1 MDHEN and CDR2 SYDVKM. The CDR3 length is 13 residues. Written as DNA, the CDR3 is TGTGCCAGCAGTCAAGCGGGAGGAGATACGCAGTATTTT. Its translation is CASSQAGGDTQYF.

V gene TRBV6-5 combines with J gene TRBJ2-2; D is unresolved. There are 13 residues in the CDR3. Between the trimmed V and J ends, which lost 5 bases and 4 bases, there was a span of 8 bases. Germline CDR1 and CDR2: MNHEY and SVGAGI. The CDR3: CASSPPATGELFF. The CDR3 nucleotides read TGTGCCAGCAGTCCCCCCGCCACCGGGGAGCTGTTTTTT.

The gene calls are TRBV3-1 (or the pseudogene TRBV3-2) and TRBJ1-2, with D unclear. Trimming left V 1 base short and J 6 bases short, with 9 bases between. Germline V gene data show CDR1 as LGHDT and CDR2 as YNNKEL (reference sequence). This CDR3 region has 13 residues. The CDR3 nucleotides are TGTGCCAGCAGCCAAGTAGCATCTGATGGCTACACCTTC. This sequence encodes CASSQVASDGYTF.

The chain recombines TRBV19 with TRBJ1-5; D unclear. There are 15 residues in the CDR3. Per the germline V gene, CDR1 is LNHDA and CDR2 is SQIVND (reference sequence). Trimming cost V 3 bases and J 1 base, with 10 bases left between them. CDR3 residues: CASSILTGSNQPQHF. The CDR3 DNA follows: TGTGCCAGTAGTATTTTGACGGGCAGCAATCAGCCCCAGCATTTT.

The rearrangement links TRBV5-6 to TRBJ2-5, with 14 bases aligning to TRBD2. Germline V gene data show CDR1 as SGHDT and CDR2 as YYEEEE. The CDR3 length is 17 residues. V trimming: 4 bases; J trimming: 2 bases; junction bases outside the gene matches: 7. The CDR3 sequence: CASSPGTSGRRQETQYF. The CDR3 nucleotides are TGTGCCAGCAGCCCTGGGACTAGCGGGAGAAGGCAAGAGACCCAGTACTTC.

This clone appeared once. The V and J genes are TRBV4-1 and TRBJ1-2; possible D gene TRBD1, 5 bases. Trimming removed 3 bases from V and 8 bases from J, with 16 bases in between. Germline CDR1 and CDR2: MGHRA and YSYEKL. The CDR3 spans 14 residues. The CDR3 DNA is TGCGCCAGCAGCCACGGGGGGGAGGTGTTCGGCTACACCTTC. Encoded protein: CASSHGGEVFGYTF.

The chain is built from TRBV7-6 and TRBJ1-6; D unresolved. Germline V gives CDR1 SGHVS, CDR2 FNYEAQ. V gave up 5 bases and J gave up 0 bases, with 14 bases separating them. The CDR3 consists of 17 residues. The CDR3 loop reads CASSPTVGSSYNSPLHF. Here the CDR3 DNA reads TGTGCCAGCAGCCCTACAGTAGGGAGCTCCTATAATTCACCCCTCCACTTT.

The sample holds one count of this clone. The chain joins TRBV6-9 to TRBJ1-6; D remains unclear. Trimming shortened V by 6 bases and J by 7 bases, and 10 bases separated the two germline ends. The CDR3 has 13 amino acids. Germline V CDR1 and CDR2: MNHGY, SVAAGI. CDR3 residues: CASSERENSPLHF. The CDR3 DNA sequence: TGTGCCAGCAGCGAACGGGAGAATTCACCCCTCCACTTT.

This chain joins TRBV5-1 and TRBJ2-6; D unresolved. V was cut by 4 bases and J by 0 bases, with 14 bases left in between. Germline V gives CDR1 SGHRS, CDR2 YFSETQ. The CDR3 contains 17 residues. CDR3 bases: TGCGCCAGCAGCCCTGCCCCGACGGGCTCTGGGGCCAACGTCCTGACTTTC. Protein product: CASSPAPTGSGANVLTF.

The chain carries TRBV19 and TRBJ2-3, with D possibly matching TRBD2 (6 bases). Germline values: CDR1 LNHDA, CDR2 SQIVND (reference sequence). V was trimmed by 4 bases and J by 3 bases, leaving 14 bases between them. The CDR3 covers 15 residues. CDR3 nucleotides: TGTGCCAGTAGTAAGGGAGGACAAATGACAGATACGCAGTATTTT. This codes for CASSKGGQMTDTQYF.

DNA of the CDR3: TGTGCCAGCAGTTACCGCTACGAGCAGTACTTC. Protein: CASSYRYEQYF. V is TRBV6-2 or TRBV6-3 and J is TRBJ2-7, with D uncertain. From germline, CDR1 is MNHEY and CDR2 SVGEGT. The CDR3 length is 11 residues. V lost 2 bases and J 3 bases, leaving 2 bases between the germline ends.